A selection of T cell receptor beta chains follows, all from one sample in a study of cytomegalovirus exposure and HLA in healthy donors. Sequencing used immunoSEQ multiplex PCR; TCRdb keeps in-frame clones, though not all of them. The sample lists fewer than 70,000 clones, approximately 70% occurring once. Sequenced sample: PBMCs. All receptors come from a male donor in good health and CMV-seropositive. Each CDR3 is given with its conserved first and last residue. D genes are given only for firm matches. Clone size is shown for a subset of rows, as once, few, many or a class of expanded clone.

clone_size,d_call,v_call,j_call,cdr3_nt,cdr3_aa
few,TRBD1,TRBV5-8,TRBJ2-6,TGTGCCAGCAGCTTCAGACAGGGCTCTCTGACTTTC,CASSFRQGSLTF
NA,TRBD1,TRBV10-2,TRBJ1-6,TGCGCCAGCAGTCCCGGGACAGGAGTTTCACCCCTCCACTTT,CASSPGTGVSPLHF
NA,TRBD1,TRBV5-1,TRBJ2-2,TGCGCCAGCAGCCCGGACAGGGTCGAGACCGGGGAGCTGTTTTTT,CASSPDRVETGELFF
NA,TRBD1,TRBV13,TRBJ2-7,TGTGCCAGCAGCTTAGGAGGACAGGGCTCCTACGAGCAGTACTTC,CASSLGGQGSYEQYF
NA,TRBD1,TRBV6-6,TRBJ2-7,TGTGCCACTAATCAGGGGGACGGATACGAGCAGTACTTC,CATNQGDGYEQYF
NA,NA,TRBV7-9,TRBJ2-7,TGTGCCAGCAGTAAAGGCGGATCCTACGAGCAGTACTTC,CASSKGGSYEQYF
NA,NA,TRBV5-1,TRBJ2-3,TGCGCCAGCAGCTTTCTGGGGGGAAACACAGATACGCAGTATTTT,CASSFLGGNTDTQYF
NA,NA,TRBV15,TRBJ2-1,TGTGCCACCAGCAGAGATGGGGCTAACGCCTACAATGAGCAGTTCTTC,CATSRDGANAYNEQFF
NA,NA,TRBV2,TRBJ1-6,TGTGCCAGCAGTGTTCCGAGCTCCTATAATTCACCCCTCCACTTT,CASSVPSSYNSPLHF
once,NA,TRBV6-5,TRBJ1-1,TGTGCCAGCAGTTACAAATCGGGGTATGTTGCTTTCTTT,CASSYKSGYVAFF
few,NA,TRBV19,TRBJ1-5,TGTGCCAGTAGTATCCAGGCCCAGAGCAATCAGCCCCAGCATTTT,CASSIQAQSNQPQHF
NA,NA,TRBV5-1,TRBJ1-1,TGCGCCAGCAGCCCCGGCGAAACTATGAACACTGAAGCTTTCTTT,CASSPGETMNTEAFF
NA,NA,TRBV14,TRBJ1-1,TGTGCCAGCAGCCAAGATCTTCGGCAGGCTAGGGGGGAAGCTTTCTTT,CASSQDLRQARGEAFF
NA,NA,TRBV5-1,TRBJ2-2,TGCGCCAGCAGCGTAGGAGACACCGGGGAGCTGTTTTTT,CASSVGDTGELFF
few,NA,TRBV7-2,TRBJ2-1,TGTGCCAGCAGCCGGGACAACTCTAGGAATGAGCAGTTCTTC,CASSRDNSRNEQFF
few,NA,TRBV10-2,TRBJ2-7,TGCGCCACCTCGGAGGTAGGGAACGAGCAGTACTTC,CATSEVGNEQYF
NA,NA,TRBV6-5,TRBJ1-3,TGTGCCAGCAGCTTCCACAGTTACTCTGGAAACACCATATATTTT,CASSFHSYSGNTIYF
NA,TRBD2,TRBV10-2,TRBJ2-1,TGCGCCAGCAGAGTAGCGGGAGCCAATGAGCAGTTCTTC,CASRVAGANEQFF
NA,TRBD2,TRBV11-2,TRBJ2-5,TGTGCCAGCAGCTTAGATGGCCTGGCTAGCGGGAGGAGGGAGCAGTACTTC,CASSLDGLASGRREQYF
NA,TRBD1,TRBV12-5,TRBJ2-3,TGTGCTAGTGGTTTGGGGGGACAGAGCACAGATACGCAGTATTTT,CASGLGGQSTDTQYF
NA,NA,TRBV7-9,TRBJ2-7,TGTTCCAGCAGCCTCCTCGGAGGGTCTGGATCCTACGAGCAGTACTTC,CSSSLLGGSGSYEQYF
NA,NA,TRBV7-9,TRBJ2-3,TGTTCCAGCAGCCAGAGCACAGATACGCAGTATTTT,CSSSQSTDTQYF
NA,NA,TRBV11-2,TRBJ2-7,TGTGCCAGCAGCCGACCGGGGACTTACTCCTACGAGCAGTACTTC,CASSRPGTYSYEQYF
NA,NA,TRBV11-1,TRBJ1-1,TGTGCCAGCAGCTTTCGGGGGGGGACTGAAGCTTTCTTT,CASSFRGGTEAFF
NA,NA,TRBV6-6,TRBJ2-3,TGTGCCAGCAGCCACCTCGGAGGGCCGGCAGATACGCAGTATTTT,CASSHLGGPADTQYF
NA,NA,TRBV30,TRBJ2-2,TGTGCCTGGGGAGGGGTCGGGGAGCTGTTTTTT,CAWGGVGELFF
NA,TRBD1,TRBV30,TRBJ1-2,TGTGCCTGGAGCAAGGGGGCGACGGGTGGCTACACCTTC,CAWSKGATGGYTF
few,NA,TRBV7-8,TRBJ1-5,TGTGCCAGCAGCTTACAGGTTCAGCCCCAGCATTTT,CASSLQVQPQHF
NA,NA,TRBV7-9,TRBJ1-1,TGCCTCCAGCAGGCTCCGGGAGGCTGGGGCACTGAAGCTTTCTTT,CLQQAPGGWGTEAFF
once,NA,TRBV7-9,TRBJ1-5,TGTGCCAGCAGCCCAGGACATAGCAATCAGCCCCAGCATTTT,CASSPGHSNQPQHF
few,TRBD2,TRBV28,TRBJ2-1,TGTGCCAGCTTTTCGAGCGGGAGGGCACGCAATGAGCAGTTCTTC,CASFSSGRARNEQFF
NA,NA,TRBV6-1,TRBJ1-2,TGTGCCAGCAGTCAGGTCAACTATGGCTACACCTTC,CASSQVNYGYTF
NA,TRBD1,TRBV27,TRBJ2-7,TGTGCCGACCCACAAGGCTCCCGGGACAGGGGTACGGACGAGCAGTACTTC,CADPQGSRDRGTDEQYF
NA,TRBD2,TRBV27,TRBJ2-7,TGTGCCAGCAGTTTTTCATCCGGACTAGCGGGAGGAACGGGTGAGCAGTACTTC,CASSFSSGLAGGTGEQYF
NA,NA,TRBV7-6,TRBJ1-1,TGTGCCAGCAGCTTAGGTCCAGGAATGAACACTGAAGCTTTCTTT,CASSLGPGMNTEAFF
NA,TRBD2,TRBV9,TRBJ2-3,TGTGCCAGCAGCGTAGAGAGCGGGGGGACCCTGGATACGCAGTATTTT,CASSVESGGTLDTQYF
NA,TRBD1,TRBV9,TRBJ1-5,TGTGCCAGCAGCCGAGGACAGGGGCATAGCAATCAGCCCCAGCATTTT,CASSRGQGHSNQPQHF